This T cell receptor beta chain was sequenced in a study of T cells after yellow fever vaccination. Whole-study findings and limits: Once the booster was given, most primary-vaccination clones reappeared, at 95% to 97% for CD4 and approximately 88% for CD8. Peaking faster, on day 5 versus 15, the secondary response was nonetheless weaker.

V gave up 4 bases and J gave up 4 bases; unmatched junction bases: 3. This CDR3 has 13 amino acids. Germline loops: CDR1 MNHNS, CDR2 SASEGT. TCR cDNA, made by 5'RACE template switching, carried an added universal primer site and UMIs. TCRdb passed the 5' RACE reads through MiXCR, listing each CDR3 protein once. Counted here are hundreds of thousands of distinct CDR3 sequences, less than 20% occurring once; the ten biggest clones make up 15% to 20%. This clonotype was observed a handful of times. Antigen specificity is unknown. The sequence was collected from a man younger than 35 who received the YFV17D yellow fever vaccine. The J gene is TRBJ1-1, the V gene TRBV6-1, with TRBD1 identical over 7 bases. Material: PBMCs, obtained roughly 5 days after the first yellow fever vaccination. The DNA for the CDR3 is TGTGCCAGCAGTGCGAGGGGGCTCACTGAAGCTTTCTTT. Amino acid sequence: CASSARGLTEAFF.